The table lists the clone carrying this T cell receptor (beta chain) with a few counts. The sample comes from a study of response to subunit inactivated influenza vaccine. One entry per CDR3 protein, called by TCRdb with MiXCR from the RT-PCR reads. The sample includes approximately 730,000 distinct CDR3 sequences, about 14% of them seen just once. The CDR3 extends over 16 amino acids. V shed 2 bases and J shed 4 bases, with 14 bases lying between them. Looked up from germline, CDR1 is KGHSH and CDR2 is LQKENI. This sample comprised PBMCs from blood, obtained approximately 15 days before vaccination. The chain has TRBV18 and TRBJ2-2; D remains ambiguous. This TCR was recovered from a man aged 50-59 years who received an inactivated influenza vaccine. The DNA for the CDR3 is TGTGCCAGCTCACCATCCCGCAGTTCGAGCACCGGGGAGCTGTTTTTT. The encoded protein is CASSPSRSSSTGELFF.